This entry is about one T cell receptor (beta chain). The antigen is not known. The source of the sample is a study of blood T cells in healthy people across ages. Study outcomes and limitations: Diversity of TCR beta per million T cells declined in a roughly linear way with age. Since the PBMCs were unsorted, naive and antigen-experienced cells could not be conclusively compared.

The authors ran a second PCR of 7 to 11 cycles using a sample-barcoded 5' primer and a J-beta primer mix. The template-switch adaptor, which had 12 random nucleotides, put a tag on each cDNA molecule. TCRdb itself ran the 5' RACE reads through MiXCR, one entry per CDR3 protein. The profile shows under 800,000 distinct CDR3 sequences, roughly 41% of them singletons. Germline V gene sequence: CDR1 DFQATT, CDR2 SNEGSKA (reference sequence). V was shortened by 1 base and J by 14 bases, with 14 bases between the two germline ends. The CDR3 is 12 amino acids. The chain couples TRBV20-1 to TRBJ2-2; possible D gene TRBD2, 5 bases. Sequenced: blood. This receptor was taken from a woman aged 60 to 75 in good health. CDR3 residues: CSARARTPVLFF. The CDR3 DNA sequence: TGCAGTGCTAGAGCGCGGACTCCTGTACTGTTTTTT.